A single sample is the source of the 23 T cell receptor beta chains below, sequenced in a study of Ad26.COV2.S vaccination and SARS-CoV-2 variants. Sequenced by immunoSEQ multiplex PCR; TCRdb stores in-frame clones only, minus some. The data contain 150,000 to 200,000 clones, 87% of them singletons. The material was peripheral blood, obtained after recovery from COVID-19. These receptors were obtained from a human donor who had recovered from COVID-19.

The genes are TRBV6-1 and TRBJ2-1; 10 bases map to TRBD2. The CDR3 sequence is 16 residues long. Germline trimming cut 1 base from V and 6 bases from J; bases unmatched to any gene: 6. The germline CDR1 and CDR2 sequences are MNHNS and SASEGT. The CDR3 reads CASSEDGLAAFNEQFF. CDR3 bases: TGTGCCAGCAGTGAAGACGGACTAGCGGCTTTCAATGAGCAGTTCTTC.

The V and J genes are TRBV18 and TRBJ2-7, with D perhaps matching TRBD1 (5 bases). V shed 6 bases and J shed 0 bases, with 15 bases lying between them. The CDR3 sequence is 15 residues long. From germline, CDR1 is KGHSH and CDR2 LQKENI. The DNA for the CDR3 is TGTGCCAGCTCCCGGGCCAGGGCAAGCTCCTACGAGCAGTACTTC. Encoded protein: CASSRARASSYEQYF.

V usage is TRBV9 and J usage is TRBJ2-2; D might be TRBD2 (6 bases). The CDR3 consists of 12 residues. Germline V CDR1 and CDR2: SGDLS, YYNGEE. Trimming removed 10 bases at V and 2 bases at J, with 9 bases between. The CDR3 spells CAGGRNTGELFF. CDR3 nucleotide sequence: TGTGCCGGGGGGAGAAACACCGGGGAGCTGTTTTTT.

This chain uses TRBV6-5 with TRBJ1-2, with 7 bases aligning to TRBD1. The ends lost 6 bases at V and 0 bases at J; junction bases unmatched: 7. Germline V CDR1 and CDR2: MNHEY, SVGAGI. This CDR3 region has 15 residues. The CDR3 nucleotides read TGTGCCAGCAGACTGACAGGGATAGCTAACTATGGCTACACCTTC. Protein sequence: CASRLTGIANYGYTF.

The chain is built from TRBV28 and TRBJ1-4, with 7 bases that match TRBD1. This CDR3 region has 14 residues. V shed 6 bases, J shed 7 bases, and the junction held 8 bases outside the gene matches. From germline, CDR1 is MDHEN and CDR2 SYDVKM. CDR3 protein: CASSPGQGGEKLFF. The CDR3 DNA is TGTGCCAGCAGCCCCGGGCAGGGGGGTGAAAAACTGTTTTTT.

The chain joins TRBV5-1 to TRBJ2-3; 8 bases are shared with TRBD2. CDR3 size: 16 residues. CDR1 and CDR2 from the germline V gene are SGHRS and YFSETQ. V lost 1 base, J lost 2 bases, and 6 bases stayed unmatched. The CDR3 spells CASSLIGTRPTDTQYF. CDR3 in DNA: TGCGCCAGCAGCTTGATCGGGACTAGACCCACAGATACGCAGTATTTT.

The chain recombines TRBV15 with TRBJ2-1, with TRBD2 as a possible D gene (7 bases). Germline assignment: CDR1 LNHNV and CDR2 YYDKDF (reference sequence). The V gene lost 3 bases and the J gene lost 6 bases, with 15 bases spanning the gap. This CDR3 spans 15 amino acids. CDR3 DNA: TGTGCCACCAGCAGCCTACGGGGGGCATCCAATGAGCAGTTCTTC. Translating it yields CATSSLRGASNEQFF. The complete variable domain, with remaining parts taken from reference TRBV15 and TRBJ2-1, reads DAMVIQNPRYQVTQFGKPVTLSCSQTLNHNVMYWYQQKSSQAPKLLFHYYDKDFNNEADTPDNFQSRRPNTSFCFLDIRSPGLGDTAMYLCATSSLRGASNEQFFGPGTRLTVL.

The chain combines TRBV5-1 with TRBJ2-7; D is perhaps TRBD1 (5 bases). CDR3 length: 11 residues. CDR1 is SGHRS, CDR2 YFSETQ, per germline. V lost 4 bases, J lost 6 bases, and 8 bases lay in between. The DNA of the CDR3 is TGCGCCAGCAGCCAGGGCCTCGAGCAGTACTTC. Its protein product is CASSQGLEQYF.

The chain joins TRBV28 to TRBJ1-2, with D tentatively TRBD1 (5 bases). Trimming took 11 bases from V and 5 from J, leaving 15 bases between them. Germline V lookup: CDR1 MDHEN, CDR2 SYDVKM. The CDR3 runs to 12 residues. The CDR3 sequence is CASSGGRYGYTF. The CDR3 DNA sequence: TGTGCCTCCTCGGGGGGACGATATGGCTACACCTTC.

This sequence joins TRBV9 and TRBJ2-2; 10 bases agree with TRBD2. The CDR3 totals 16 residues. Germline loops: CDR1 SGDLS, CDR2 YYNGEE. Germline trimming cut 0 bases from V and 6 bases from J; bases unmatched to any gene: 5. CDR3 DNA sequence: TGTGCCAGCAGCGTAGCGGGACTAGCGTCCCCCGGGGAGCTGTTTTTT. Protein: CASSVAGLASPGELFF.

The chain is built from TRBV5-1 and TRBJ2-1; D unclear. V was trimmed by 4 bases and J by 6 bases, leaving 14 bases between them. There are 14 residues in the CDR3. In germline, CDR1 is SGHRS, CDR2 YFSETQ. The DNA for the CDR3 is TGCGCCAGCAGCGTAAACCCCAGACGCAATGAGCAGTTCTTC. Translation: CASSVNPRRNEQFF.

The rearrangement links TRBV2 to TRBJ2-5; 8 nucleotides line up with TRBD2. The V and J ends lost 3 bases and 10 bases, in that order; junction bases with no gene match: 7. This CDR3 is 13 amino acids long. CDR1 and CDR2 from the germline V gene are SNHLY and FYNNEI. CDR3 in DNA: TGTGCCAGCAGTGAGGTTAGCGGGAACGACCAGTACTTC. It yields the protein CASSEVSGNDQYF.

This chain connects TRBV25-1 to TRBJ1-4, with D unclear. Germline CDR1 is MGHDK and CDR2 is SYGVNS. The CDR3 sequence is 13 residues long. V lost 2 bases and J lost 8, with 9 bases in between. The CDR3 DNA is TGTGCCAGCAGTGAACCACTGAACGAAAAACTGTTTTTT. Encoded protein: CASSEPLNEKLFF.

The chain carries TRBV5-1 and TRBJ2-7, with TRBD2 as a possible D gene (6 bases). The V end was cut by 1 base, the J end by 3 bases, with 26 bases between. This CDR3 region has 19 residues. Germline V gene lookup returns CDR1 SGHRS and CDR2 YFSETQ. For the CDR3, the DNA is TGCGCCAGCAGCTTGAATCGATATCGTAGGGGCGGCGGGGTCTACGAGCAGTACTTC. This gives the protein CASSLNRYRRGGGVYEQYF. The full variable domain, in which reference TRBV5-1 and TRBJ2-7 provide the parts outside the CDR3, is KAGVTQTPRYLIKTRGQQVTLSCSPISGHRSVSWYQQTPGQGLQFLFEYFSETQRNKGNFPGRFSGRQFSNSRSEMNVSTLELGDSALYLCASSLNRYRRGGGVYEQYFGPGTRLTVT.

The chain couples TRBV20-1 to TRBJ1-5, with a tentative D call TRBD1 (5 bases). The CDR3 is 13 residues long. Trimming took 3 bases from V and 4 from J, leaving 10 bases between them. Germline CDR1 reads DFQATT; CDR2 reads SNEGSKA (reference sequence). CDR3 region: CSASIQENQPQHF. The CDR3 DNA is TGCAGTGCTAGTATACAGGAAAATCAGCCCCAGCATTTT.

The chain combines TRBV5-5 with TRBJ2-4, with D possibly matching TRBD2 (6 bases). CDR3 length: 14 amino acids. Germline V gene lookup returns CDR1 SGHKS and CDR2 YYEKEE (reference sequence). Trimming removed 0 bases from V and 7 bases from J, with 11 bases in between. The CDR3 loop is CASSLGPEGNIQYF. CDR3 DNA: TGTGCCAGCAGCTTGGGTCCGGAGGGGAACATTCAGTACTTC.

The chain has TRBV27 and TRBJ1-2, with TRBD1 matching over 7 bases. V dropped 5 bases and J dropped 4; count of bases not matched to a gene: 7. The CDR3 contains 14 residues. Germline loops: CDR1 MNHEY, CDR2 SMNVEV (reference sequence). The CDR3 DNA follows: TGTGCCAGCAGTCTAAACCGGACAGGCTATGGCTACACCTTC. This gives the protein CASSLNRTGYGYTF.

The sample holds one count of this clone. DNA for the CDR3: TGTGCCAGCAGTGAAGAAGGAGCCAATCAGCCCCAGCATTTT. It translates to CASSEEGANQPQHF. This sequence joins TRBV6-1 and TRBJ1-5; D gene unclear. Germline CDR1 reads MNHNS; CDR2 reads SASEGT. V was pared by 1 base and J by 3 bases, with 7 bases between. The length of the CDR3 is 14 residues.

The chain joins TRBV27 to TRBJ2-7; 8 nucleotides agree with TRBD2. Germline lookup yields CDR1 MNHEY and CDR2 SMNVEV (reference sequence). The CDR3 runs 13 residues. Trimming cost V 6 bases and J 6 bases; bases outside gene matches: 7. The CDR3 sequence is CASSLGGGGEQYF. The DNA for the CDR3 is TGTGCCAGCAGCCTCGGGGGGGGTGGCGAGCAGTACTTC.

Only a few counts were recorded for this clone. J is TRBJ1-1 and V is TRBV29-1, with 7 bases matching TRBD1. The ends lost 6 bases at V and 1 base at J; junction bases unmatched: 2. Germline V gene data show CDR1 as SQVTM and CDR2 as ANQGSEA. This CDR3 is built from 12 residues. This chain's CDR3 is CSVGGWNTEAFF. In nucleotides, the CDR3 is TGCAGCGTAGGGGGCTGGAACACTGAAGCTTTCTTT.

The CDR3 bases are TGCGCCAGCAGTCAAAGGGCGCCGACAGGAAGGCCGGAGCCGGGGTACACAGATACGCAGTATTTT. Amino acid sequence: CASSQRAPTGRPEPGYTDTQYF. The chain couples TRBV23-1 to TRBJ2-3; TRBD1 is a possible D gene (6 bases). TRBV23-1 is reported as an ORF; its role is uncertain. V shed 2 bases and J shed 2 bases, with 32 bases lying between them. This CDR3 spans 22 amino acids.

The chain employs TRBV2 and TRBJ2-7; 9 nucleotides agree with TRBD2. Germline assignment: CDR1 SNHLY and CDR2 FYNNEI. Trimming removed 1 base from V and 9 bases from J; junction bases left unmatched: 10. This CDR3 is built from 15 residues. Here the CDR3 DNA reads TGTGCCAGCAGTGAAGGCGGAGGGACTAGCCCCAGGCAGTACTTC. As protein: CASSEGGGTSPRQYF.

The J gene is TRBJ1-1, the V gene TRBV12-3 or TRBV12-4; D might be TRBD1 (5 bases). V was shortened by 3 bases and J by 9 bases, with 8 bases between the two germline ends. The CDR3 totals 11 residues. The CDR3 DNA is TGTGCCAGCAGTTTTGGGACCAAAGCTTTCTTT. Translated, it gives CASSFGTKAFF.